This TCR beta chain was found in a study of T cells after yellow fever vaccination (dated by TCRdb to about 2019). With regard to the full study: Libraries from fractions with low cell numbers were prepared with the SMART-Seq v4 Ultra Low Input RNA kit. Bulk PBMC replicates and cell subsets were isolated from blood drawn at multiple timepoints before and after both primary and secondary immunization. To follow T-cell clones before and after primary and booster YFV17D yellow fever vaccination, bulk TCR alpha and beta repertoires were sequenced over time. Two healthy male donors, one aged 18 to 30 and one aged 30 to 39 years, were included in the cohort. Study-wide findings and limitations: Most clones expanded after primary vaccination (96% of CD4 and 80% to 90% of CD8) were re-detected after the booster, suggesting that broad memory maintenance occurred. The secondary T-cell response was found to be weaker but faster than the primary response, with a peak reached on day 5 rather than on day 15. The study included only a couple of donors, which limits how far the findings can be generalized. A small fraction of clonotypes appeared in both the CD4 and CD8 compartments, likely as a result of convergent recombination. Because abundant contaminating clonotypes from the bulk population could be contained in FACS-sorted repertoires, computational filtering was required.

A few counts support this clonotype. What antigen it recognizes has not been identified. No quality values exist for individual bases; no much larger clone is one base distant. The treatment or condition label of this sample denotes: live attenuated yellow fever vaccine strain. At every blood-draw timepoint, two biological replicates of bulk PBMCs were collected. A standard Ficoll-Paque protocol was used to isolate PBMCs from peripheral blood. TriZol was used to extract RNA from bulk PBMCs, CD4 and CD8 fractions, and dextramer-positive and dextramer-negative fractions. This sample was sequenced with an Illumina NovaSeq 6000. Synthesis of TCR cDNA relied on 5'RACE template switching, a step that introduced a universal primer site along with unique molecular identifiers. Priming for cDNA synthesis came from both the TCR alpha and TCR beta constant segments. Two PCR steps were used to amplify libraries, with sample barcodes and sequencing adapters being added in the second step. Sequencing of the libraries was done on either Illumina HiSeq 2500 (2x100 bp) or NovaSeq (2x150 bp). From the authors' description of their analysis: Reads were demultiplexed and collapsed into UMI consensus sequences with MIGEC, and V(D)J alignment was performed with MiXCR. Vaccine-responding clonotypes were defined with edgeR using replicate PBMC samples, requiring FDR below 0.01 and a log2 fold change above 5 up to day 15. Each bulk clonotype received a CD4 or CD8 identity based on whether the sequenced CD4 or CD8 repertoire contained that clonotype at higher abundance. TCRdb took the public reads, trimmed them with fastp at Q25, ran MiXCR for clone calling and kept in-frame beta chains. All rows with the same CDR3 protein become a single entry with the most common DNA and genes. These V and J calls rely on TCRdb rather than the paper's analysis. Present in this sample are hundreds of thousands of distinct CDR3 sequences, roughly 20% of which were seen just once. Of the sample, roughly a sixth is held by the ten largest clones.

This sequence originates from a man aged 18 to 29 who received the YFV17D yellow fever vaccine. The sequencing used PBMCs, collected before the yellow fever booster vaccination.

The CDR3 reads CASSQTNNEQFF. Here is the DNA: TGTGCCAGCAGTCAAACAAACAATGAGCAGTTCTTC. The chain was built from TRBV6-5 and TRBJ2-1; confidence is insufficient to name the D gene. A distance of 7 bases separates the germline ends of V and J, which lose 5 bases and 5 bases respectively. Per the germline V gene, MNHEY is the CDR1 and SVGAGI is the CDR2. The CDR3, cysteine through phenylalanine, is 12 amino acids long. Just the 36-base CDR3 DNA is kept, in frame starting at base 1.